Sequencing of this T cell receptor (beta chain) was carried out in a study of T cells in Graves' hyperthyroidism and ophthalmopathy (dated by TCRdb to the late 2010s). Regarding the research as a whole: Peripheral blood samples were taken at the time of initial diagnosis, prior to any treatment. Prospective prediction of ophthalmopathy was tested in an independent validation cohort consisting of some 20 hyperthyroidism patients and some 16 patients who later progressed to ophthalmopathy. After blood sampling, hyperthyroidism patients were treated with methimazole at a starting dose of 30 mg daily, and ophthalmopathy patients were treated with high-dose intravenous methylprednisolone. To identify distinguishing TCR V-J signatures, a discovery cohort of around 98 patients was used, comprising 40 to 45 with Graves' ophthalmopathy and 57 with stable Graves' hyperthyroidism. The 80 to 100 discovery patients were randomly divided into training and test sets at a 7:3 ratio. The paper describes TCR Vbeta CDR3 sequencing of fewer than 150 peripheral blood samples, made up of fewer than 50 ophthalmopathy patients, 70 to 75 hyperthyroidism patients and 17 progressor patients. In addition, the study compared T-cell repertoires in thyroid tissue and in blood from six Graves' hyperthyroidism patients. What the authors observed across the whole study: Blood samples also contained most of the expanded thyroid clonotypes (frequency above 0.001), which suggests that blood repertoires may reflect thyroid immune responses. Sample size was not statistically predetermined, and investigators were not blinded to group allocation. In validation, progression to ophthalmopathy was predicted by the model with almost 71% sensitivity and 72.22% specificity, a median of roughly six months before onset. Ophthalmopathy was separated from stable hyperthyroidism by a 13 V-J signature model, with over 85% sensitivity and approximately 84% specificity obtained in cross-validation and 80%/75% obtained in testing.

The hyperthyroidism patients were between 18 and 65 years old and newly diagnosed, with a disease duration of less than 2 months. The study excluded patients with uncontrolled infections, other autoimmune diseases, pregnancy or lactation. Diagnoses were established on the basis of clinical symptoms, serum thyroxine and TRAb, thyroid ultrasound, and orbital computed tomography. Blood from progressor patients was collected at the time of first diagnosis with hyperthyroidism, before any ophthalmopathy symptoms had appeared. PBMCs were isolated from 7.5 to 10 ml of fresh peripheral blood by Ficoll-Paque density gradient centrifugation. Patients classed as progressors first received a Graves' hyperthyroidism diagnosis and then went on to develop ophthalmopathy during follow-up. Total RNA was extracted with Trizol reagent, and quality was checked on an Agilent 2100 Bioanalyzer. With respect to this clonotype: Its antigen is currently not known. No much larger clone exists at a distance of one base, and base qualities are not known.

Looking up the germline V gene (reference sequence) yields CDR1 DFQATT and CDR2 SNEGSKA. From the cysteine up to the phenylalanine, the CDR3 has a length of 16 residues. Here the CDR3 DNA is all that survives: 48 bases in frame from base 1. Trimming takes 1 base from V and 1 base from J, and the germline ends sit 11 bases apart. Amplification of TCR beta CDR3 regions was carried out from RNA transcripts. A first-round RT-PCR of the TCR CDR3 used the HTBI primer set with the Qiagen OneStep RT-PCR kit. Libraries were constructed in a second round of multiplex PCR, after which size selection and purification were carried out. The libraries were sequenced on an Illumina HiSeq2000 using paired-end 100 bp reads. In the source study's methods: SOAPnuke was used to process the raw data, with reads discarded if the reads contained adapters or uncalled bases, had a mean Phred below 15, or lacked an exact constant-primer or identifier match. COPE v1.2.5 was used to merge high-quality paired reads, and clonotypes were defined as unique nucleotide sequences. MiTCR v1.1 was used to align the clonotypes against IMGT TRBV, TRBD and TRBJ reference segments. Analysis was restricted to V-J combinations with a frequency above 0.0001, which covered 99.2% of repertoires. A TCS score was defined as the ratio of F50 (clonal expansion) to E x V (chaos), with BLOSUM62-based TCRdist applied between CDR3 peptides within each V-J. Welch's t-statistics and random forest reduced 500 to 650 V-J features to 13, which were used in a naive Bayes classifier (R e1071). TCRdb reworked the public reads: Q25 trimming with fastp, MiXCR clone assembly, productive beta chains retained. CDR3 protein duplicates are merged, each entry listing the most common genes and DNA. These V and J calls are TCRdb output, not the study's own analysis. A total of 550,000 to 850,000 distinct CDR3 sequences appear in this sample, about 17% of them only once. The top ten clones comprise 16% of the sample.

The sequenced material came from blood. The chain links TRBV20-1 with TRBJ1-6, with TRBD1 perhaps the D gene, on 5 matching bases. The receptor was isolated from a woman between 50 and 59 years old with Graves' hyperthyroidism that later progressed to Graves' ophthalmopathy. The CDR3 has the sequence CSARVGRGSYNSPLHF. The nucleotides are TGCAGTGCTAGAGTGGGTAGGGGATCCTATAATTCACCCCTCCACTTT.